A selection of T cell receptor beta chains follows, all from one sample in a study of blood T cell repertoires in COVID-19. Sequenced by immunoSEQ multiplex PCR; TCRdb stores in-frame clones only, minus some. The sample consists of roughly 150,000 clones, about 88% of them appearing once. Sample: peripheral blood. The receptor set was obtained from a human donor in a cohort sampled during active COVID-19. Both conserved end residues are trimmed from each CDR3. The order of the fields is V gene, J gene, CDR3 protein.

TRBV7-8	TRBJ2-7	ASSQQTGNDEQY
TRBV7-6	TRBJ2-7	ASSTYSGSSYEQY
TRBV20-1	TRBJ1-2	SARDRTGYT
TRBV7-9	TRBJ2-5	ASSSTPTSGGTQETQY
TRBV19	TRBJ2-2	ASRRQGANTGELF
TRBV7-6	TRBJ1-2	ASSSQGRNYGYT
TRBV9	TRBJ2-7	ASSPDRGANEQY
TRBV9	TRBJ1-4	ASSVGPTGGNEKLF
TRBV28	TRBJ2-6	ASSPRTGGRLPGANVLT
TRBV30	TRBJ1-2	AWSLLPRGAGGYT
TRBV7-2	TRBJ1-5	ASSPEGGYVKQPQH
TRBV10-1	TRBJ2-1	ASSISGRANEQF
TRBV7-9	TRBJ1-3	ASSLEQGASGNTIY
TRBV28	TRBJ1-5	ASSPTVPPTQH
TRBV7-9	TRBJ1-3	ASSFLQGLSGNTIY
TRBV21-1	TRBJ2-1	ASSKERLAVSYNEQF
TRBV7-3	TRBJ2-7	ASSLTYGDSYEQY
TRBV2	TRBJ2-5	ASSQAATYQETQY
TRBV7-6	TRBJ2-7	ASSEGQGVYEQY
TRBV5-4	TRBJ2-2	ASSPGLAGQNTGELF
TRBV5-1	TRBJ2-6	ASSPPTGHGANVLT
TRBV25-1	TRBJ2-7	ASSARQGDYEQY
TRBV2	TRBJ1-1	ASGRENTEAF